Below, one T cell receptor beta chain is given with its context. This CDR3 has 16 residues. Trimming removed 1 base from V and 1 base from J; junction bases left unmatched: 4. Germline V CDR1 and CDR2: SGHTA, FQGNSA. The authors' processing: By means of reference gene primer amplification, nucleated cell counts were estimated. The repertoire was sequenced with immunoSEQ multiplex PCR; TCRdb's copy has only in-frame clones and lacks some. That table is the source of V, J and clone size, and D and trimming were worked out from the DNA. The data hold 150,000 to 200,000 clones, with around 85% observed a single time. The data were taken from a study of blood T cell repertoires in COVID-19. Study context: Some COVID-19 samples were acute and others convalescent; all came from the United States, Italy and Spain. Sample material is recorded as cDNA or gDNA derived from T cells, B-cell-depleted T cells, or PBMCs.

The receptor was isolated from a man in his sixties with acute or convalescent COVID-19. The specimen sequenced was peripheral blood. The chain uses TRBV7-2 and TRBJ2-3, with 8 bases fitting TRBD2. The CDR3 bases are TGTGCCAGCAGCTTAGACGGAGCGGGAGGCACAGATACGCAGTATTTT. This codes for CASSLDGAGGTDTQYF. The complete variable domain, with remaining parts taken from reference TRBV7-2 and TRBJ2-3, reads GAGVSQSPSNKVTEKGKDVELRCDPISGHTALYWYRQSLGQGLEFLIYFQGNSAPDKSGLPSDRFSAERTGGSVSTLTIQRTQQEDSAVYLCASSLDGAGGTDTQYFGPGTRLTVL.